These 18 T cell receptor beta chains originate from one sample sequenced in a study of neoadjuvant nivolumab and ipilimumab in lung cancer. The assay was immunoSEQ multiplex PCR, and TCRdb's table has in-frame clones only and misses some. The sample includes 6,000 to 9,000 clones, 75% to 90% seen only once; the top ten take about 6.8%. The material sequenced was tumor tissue, taken after neoadjuvant nivolumab, alone or with ipilimumab, at or shortly before surgery. These receptors all come from an adult with non-small cell lung cancer.

The rearrangement links TRBV11-1 to TRBJ2-2; no clear D gene. Deletions cut 4 bases from V and 3 bases from J, with 9 bases between. Germline assignment: CDR1 SGHAT and CDR2 FQDESV (reference sequence). The CDR3 contains 14 residues. CDR3 bases: TGTGCCAGCAGCTCTACAACCTACACCGGGGAGCTGTTTTTT. This sequence encodes CASSSTTYTGELFF.

The genes are TRBV5-6 and TRBJ2-2; a possible D gene is TRBD1 (8 bases). Trimming left V 0 bases short and J 4 bases short, with 16 bases between. The CDR3 runs 17 residues. CDR1 and CDR2 from the germline V gene are SGHDT and YYEEEE. CDR3 region: CASSLGGQGGSTGELFF. As DNA, the CDR3 is TGTGCCAGCAGCTTGGGAGGACAGGGAGGGAGCACCGGGGAGCTGTTTTTT.

The chain is built from TRBV27 and TRBJ1-6; 7 nucleotides agree with TRBD1. Germline CDR1 and CDR2: MNHEY and SMNVEV (reference sequence). The CDR3 is 15 amino acids. V lost 7 bases to trimming and J lost 4 bases; unmatched junction nucleotides: 7. As DNA, the CDR3 is TGTGCCAGCACTCCCCGGGACAGATATAATTCACCCCTCCACTTT. Translation: CASTPRDRYNSPLHF.

This chain uses TRBV2 with TRBJ1-5; no reliable D call. With 2 bases removed from V and 4 bases from J, the gap between germline ends came to 6 bases. The length of the CDR3 is 13 residues. Germline V gene data show CDR1 as SNHLY and CDR2 as FYNNEI. CDR3 DNA sequence: TGTGCCAGCAGTGAACAAGGGAATCAGCCCCAGCATTTT. Translated: CASSEQGNQPQHF. Full variable domain (outside the CDR3, taken from reference TRBV2 and TRBJ1-5): EPEVTQTPSHQVTQMGQEVILRCVPISNHLYFYWYRQILGQKVEFLVSFYNNEISEKSEIFDDQFSVERPDGSNFTLKIRSTKLEDSAMYFCASSEQGNQPQHFGDGTRLSIL.

The chain employs TRBV7-9 and TRBJ2-1, with D uncertain. Trimming stripped 8 bases from V and 0 bases from J, with 11 bases between. Germline CDR1 and CDR2: SEHNR and FQNEAQ (reference sequence). This CDR3 contains 14 residues. The CDR3 region is CASRWGSSYNEQFF. The CDR3, as DNA: TGTGCCAGCCGCTGGGGAAGCTCCTACAATGAGCAGTTCTTC.

This chain links TRBV6-1 with TRBJ2-3; weak D call: TRBD2 (5 bases). This CDR3 region has 17 residues. Germline CDR1 reads MNHNS; CDR2 reads SASEGT. Trimming shortened V by 4 bases and J by 0 bases, and 17 bases separated the two germline ends. DNA of the CDR3: TGTGCCAGCAGTGCCTTGGGGAGCGGAGCGAGCACAGATACGCAGTATTTT. It codes for CASSALGSGASTDTQYF.

This CDR3 reads CASSLDTGADTQYF. CDR3 nucleotides: TGTGCCAGCAGCTTAGATACGGGTGCAGATACGCAGTATTTT. The J gene is TRBJ2-3, the V gene TRBV7-9; no definite D call. This CDR3 spans 14 amino acids. Deletions cut 1 base from V and 4 bases from J, with 9 bases between. The germline gives CDR1 SEHNR, CDR2 FQNEAQ (reference sequence).

This chain joins TRBV28 and TRBJ1-6; 7 bases line up with TRBD1. V lost 5 bases and J lost 7; bases outside the gene matches: 11. Germline CDR1 is MDHEN and CDR2 is SYDVKM. The CDR3 loop spans 16 amino acids. The CDR3 spells CASSRRGTDSNSPLHF. The CDR3 coding sequence is TGTGCCAGCAGTCGGAGAGGGACAGACTCCAATTCACCCCTCCACTTT. The full variable domain, completed using reference TRBV28 and TRBJ1-6, is DVKVTQSSRYLVKRTGEKVFLECVQDMDHENMFWYRQDPGLGLRLIYFSYDVKMKEKGDIPEGYSVSREKKERFSLILESASTNQTSMYLCASSRRGTDSNSPLHFGNGTRLTVT.

J is TRBJ2-1 and V is TRBV11-3; perhaps D is TRBD1 or TRBD2 (5 bases each). V shed 1 base and J shed 9 bases, with 10 bases lying between them. CDR1 and CDR2 from the germline V gene are SGHNT and YENEEA. The CDR3 extends over 13 amino acids. The CDR3: CASSLGGMGEQFF. The CDR3 DNA sequence: TGTGCCAGCAGCTTAGGGGGGATGGGTGAGCAGTTCTTC.

With regard to this clone: Distinct nucleotide sequences in the sample also encode this CDR3. The chain has TRBV11-2 and TRBJ2-7; D not resolved. V was trimmed by 4 bases and J by 4 bases, leaving 8 bases between them. Looked up from germline, CDR1 is SGHAT and CDR2 is FQNNGV. The CDR3 extends over 12 amino acids. CDR3 amino acids: CASSSRPYEQYF. CDR3 DNA sequence: TGTGCCAGCAGCTCACGCCCTTACGAGCAGTACTTC.

The V and J genes are TRBV18 and TRBJ1-1, with D perhaps matching TRBD1 (5 bases). V was shortened by 2 bases and J by 6 bases, with 13 bases between the two germline ends. CDR3 length: 14 residues. Germline V gene sequence: CDR1 KGHSH, CDR2 LQKENI. In DNA, the CDR3 is TGTGCCAGCTCACCAGTCAAACAGGATGCTGAAGCTTTCTTT. As protein: CASSPVKQDAEAFF.

The chain uses TRBV29-1 and TRBJ1-4; TRBD1 aligns across 9 bases. The CDR3 length is 14 residues. Germline CDR1 reads SQVTM; CDR2 reads ANQGSEA. Trimming removed 6 bases from V and 0 bases from J; junction bases left unmatched: 2. The CDR3 reads CSVGDRATNEKLFF. CDR3 in DNA: TGCAGCGTAGGGGACAGGGCAACTAATGAAAAACTGTTTTTT.

V usage is TRBV29-1 and J usage is TRBJ2-5, with D possibly being TRBD1 (6 bases). This CDR3 is 16 amino acids long. The germline gives CDR1 SQVTM, CDR2 ANQGSEA. Deletions cut 7 bases from V and 1 base from J, with 22 bases between. The CDR3 loop reads CSAAVRDKYSQETQYF. Written as DNA, the CDR3 is TGCAGCGCAGCGGTCCGGGACAAATACTCCCAAGAGACCCAGTACTTC.

This clone has a handful of counts. The chain recombines TRBV10-3 with TRBJ1-2; perhaps TRBD1 as D (5 bases). CDR1 and CDR2 (germline): ENHRY, SYGVKD. V was trimmed by 3 bases and J by 0 bases, leaving 8 bases between them. The CDR3 runs 14 residues. In DNA form, the CDR3 reads TGTGCCATCAGTGAAGGGACTACTAACTATGGCTACACCTTC. Translation gives CAISEGTTNYGYTF.

V gene TRBV19 combines with J gene TRBJ2-3, with 7 positions matching TRBD1. Unmatched junction bases numbered 4, after V lost 5 bases and J lost 2 bases. This CDR3 is built from 14 residues. Germline V gene sequence: CDR1 LNHDA, CDR2 SQIVND (reference sequence). The CDR3 DNA reads as TGTGCCAGTAGTTTCGGGACAGCCACAGATACGCAGTATTTT. This encodes CASSFGTATDTQYF.

The gene calls are TRBV7-9 and TRBJ2-2, with TRBD2 as a possible D gene (5 bases). Germline V gene lookup returns CDR1 SEHNR and CDR2 FQNEAQ (reference sequence). V lost 3 bases and J 7 bases, leaving 6 bases between the germline ends. CDR3 length equals 12 residues. As DNA, the CDR3 is TGTGCCAGCAGCTTTGGGAGCGGGGAGCTGTTTTTT. Amino acid sequence: CASSFGSGELFF.

By proportion, this clone is medium-sized. This chain uses TRBV2 with TRBJ2-1, with 9 bases matching TRBD2. CDR3 length: 16 residues. The junction had 3 bases not matched to a gene; V was cut back by 0 bases and J by 3 bases. CDR1 and CDR2 from the germline V gene are SNHLY and FYNNEI. The CDR3 loop reads CASSEASGGFYNEQFF. The CDR3 DNA follows: TGTGCCAGCAGTGAAGCTAGCGGGGGCTTCTACAATGAGCAGTTCTTC. The full variable domain, completed using reference TRBV2 and TRBJ2-1, is EPEVTQTPSHQVTQMGQEVILRCVPISNHLYFYWYRQILGQKVEFLVSFYNNEISEKSEIFDDQFSVERPDGSNFTLKIRSTKLEDSAMYFCASSEASGGFYNEQFFGPGTRLTVL.

The chain carries TRBV10-3 and TRBJ2-6; tentatively, D is TRBD2 (5 bases). This CDR3 region has 16 residues. The germline V and J ends were trimmed by 0 bases and 4 bases, with 10 bases remaining between them. CDR1 ENHRY and CDR2 SYGVKD come from the germline V gene. The CDR3 nucleotides are TGTGCCATCAGTGAGTCTGGTGTAGCGGGGGCCAACGTCCTGACTTTC. It is translated as CAISESGVAGANVLTF.